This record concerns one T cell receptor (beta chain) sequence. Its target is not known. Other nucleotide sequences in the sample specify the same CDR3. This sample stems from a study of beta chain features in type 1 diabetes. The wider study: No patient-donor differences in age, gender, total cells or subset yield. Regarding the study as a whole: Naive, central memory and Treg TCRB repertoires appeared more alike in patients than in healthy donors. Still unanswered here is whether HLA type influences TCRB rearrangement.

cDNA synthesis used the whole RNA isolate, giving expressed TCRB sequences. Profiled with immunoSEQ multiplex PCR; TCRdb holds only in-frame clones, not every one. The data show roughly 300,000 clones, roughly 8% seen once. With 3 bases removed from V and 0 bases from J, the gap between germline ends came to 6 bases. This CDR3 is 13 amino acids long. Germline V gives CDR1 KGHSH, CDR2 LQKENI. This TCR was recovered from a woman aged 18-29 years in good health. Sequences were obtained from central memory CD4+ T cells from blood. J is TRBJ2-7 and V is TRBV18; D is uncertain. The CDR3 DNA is TGTGCCAGCTCACCGGCAGCCTCCTACGAGCAGTACTTC. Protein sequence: CASSPAASYEQYF.